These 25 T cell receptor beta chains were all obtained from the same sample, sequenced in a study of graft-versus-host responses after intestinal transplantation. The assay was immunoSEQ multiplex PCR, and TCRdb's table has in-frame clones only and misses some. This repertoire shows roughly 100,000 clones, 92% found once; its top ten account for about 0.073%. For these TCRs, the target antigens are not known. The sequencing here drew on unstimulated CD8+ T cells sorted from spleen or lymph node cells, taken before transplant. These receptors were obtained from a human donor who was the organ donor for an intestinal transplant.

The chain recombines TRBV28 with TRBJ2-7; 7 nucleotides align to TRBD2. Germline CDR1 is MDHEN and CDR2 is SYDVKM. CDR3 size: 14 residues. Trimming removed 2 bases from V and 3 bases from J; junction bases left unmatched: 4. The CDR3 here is CASSLAGVFYEQYF. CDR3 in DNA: TGTGCCAGCAGTTTAGCGGGAGTATTCTACGAGCAGTACTTC.

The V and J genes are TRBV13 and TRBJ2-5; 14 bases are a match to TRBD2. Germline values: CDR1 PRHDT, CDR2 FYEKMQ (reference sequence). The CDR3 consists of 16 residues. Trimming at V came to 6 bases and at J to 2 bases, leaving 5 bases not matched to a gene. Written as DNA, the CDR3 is TGTGCCAGCAGTGAGGGACTAGCGGGGGCTCAAGAGACCCAGTACTTC. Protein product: CASSEGLAGAQETQYF.

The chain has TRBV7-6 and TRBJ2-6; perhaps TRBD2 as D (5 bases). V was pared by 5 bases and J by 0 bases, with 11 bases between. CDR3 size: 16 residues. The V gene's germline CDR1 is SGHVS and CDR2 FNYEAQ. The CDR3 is CASSRWGDSGANVLTF. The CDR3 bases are TGTGCCAGCAGCAGGTGGGGAGACTCTGGGGCCAACGTCCTGACTTTC. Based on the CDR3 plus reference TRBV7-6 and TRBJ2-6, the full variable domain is GAGVSQSPRYKVTKRGQDVALRCDPISGHVSLYWYRQALGQGPEFLTYFNYEAQQDKSGLPNDRFSAERPEGSISTLTIQRTEQRDSAMYRCASSRWGDSGANVLTFGAGSRLTVL.

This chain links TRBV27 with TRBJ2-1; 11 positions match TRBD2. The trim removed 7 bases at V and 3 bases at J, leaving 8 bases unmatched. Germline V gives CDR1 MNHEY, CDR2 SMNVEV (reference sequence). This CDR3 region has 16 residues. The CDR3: CASTIAGGPYYNEQFF. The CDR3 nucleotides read TGTGCCAGCACCATAGCGGGAGGGCCGTACTACAATGAGCAGTTCTTC.

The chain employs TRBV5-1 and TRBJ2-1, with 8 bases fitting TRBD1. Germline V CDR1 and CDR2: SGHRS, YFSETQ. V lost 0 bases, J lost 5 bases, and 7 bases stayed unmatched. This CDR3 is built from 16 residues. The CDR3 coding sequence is TGCGCCAGCAGCTTGGAGACAGGGGCTCACAACAATGAGCAGTTCTTC. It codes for CASSLETGAHNNEQFF.

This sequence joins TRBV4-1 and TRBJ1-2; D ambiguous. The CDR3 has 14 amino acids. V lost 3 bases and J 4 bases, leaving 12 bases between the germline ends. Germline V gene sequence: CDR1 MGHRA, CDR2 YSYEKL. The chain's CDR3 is CASSQAGPGYGYTF. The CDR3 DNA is TGCGCCAGCAGCCAGGCGGGCCCGGGCTATGGCTACACCTTC.

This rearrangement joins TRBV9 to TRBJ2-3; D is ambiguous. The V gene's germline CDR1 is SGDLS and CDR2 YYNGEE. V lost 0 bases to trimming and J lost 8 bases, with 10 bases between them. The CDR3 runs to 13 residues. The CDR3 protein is CASSVDSVATQYF. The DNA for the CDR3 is TGTGCCAGCAGCGTAGATTCCGTGGCTACGCAGTATTTT.

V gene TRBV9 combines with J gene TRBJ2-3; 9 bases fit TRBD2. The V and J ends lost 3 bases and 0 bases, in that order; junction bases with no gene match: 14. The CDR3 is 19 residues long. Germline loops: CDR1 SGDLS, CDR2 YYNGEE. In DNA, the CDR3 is TGTGCCAGCAGCGGAGGGGGCGGGAGGGGGTTCTCGAGCACAGATACGCAGTATTTT. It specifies CASSGGGGRGFSSTDTQYF. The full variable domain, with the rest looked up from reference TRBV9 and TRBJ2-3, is DSGVTQTPKHLITATGQRVTLRCSPRSGDLSVYWYQQSLDQGLQFLIQYYNGEERAKGNILERFSAQQFPDLHSELNLSSLELGDSALYFCASSGGGGRGFSSTDTQYFGPGTRLTVL.

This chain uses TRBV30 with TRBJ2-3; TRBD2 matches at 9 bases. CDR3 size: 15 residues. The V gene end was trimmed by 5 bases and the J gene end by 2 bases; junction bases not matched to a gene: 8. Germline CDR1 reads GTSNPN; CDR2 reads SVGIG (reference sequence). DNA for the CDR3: TGTGCCTGGGTAGCGGGAGTGGGGGCCACAGATACGCAGTATTTT. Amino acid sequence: CAWVAGVGATDTQYF.

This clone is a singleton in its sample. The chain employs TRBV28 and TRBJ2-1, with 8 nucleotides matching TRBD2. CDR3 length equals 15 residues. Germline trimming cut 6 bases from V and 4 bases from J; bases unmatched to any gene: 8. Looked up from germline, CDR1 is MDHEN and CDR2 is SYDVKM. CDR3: CASSRGLASYNEQFF. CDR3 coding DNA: TGTGCCAGCAGCCGCGGACTAGCTTCTTACAATGAGCAGTTCTTC.

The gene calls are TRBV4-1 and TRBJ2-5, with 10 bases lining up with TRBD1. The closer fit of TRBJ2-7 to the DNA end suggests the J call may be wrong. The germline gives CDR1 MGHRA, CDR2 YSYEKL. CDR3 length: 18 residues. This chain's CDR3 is CASSQESWGDRGSYEQYF. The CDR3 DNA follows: TGCGCCAGCAGCCAAGAGTCGTGGGGGGACAGGGGCTCCTACGAGCAGTACTTC.

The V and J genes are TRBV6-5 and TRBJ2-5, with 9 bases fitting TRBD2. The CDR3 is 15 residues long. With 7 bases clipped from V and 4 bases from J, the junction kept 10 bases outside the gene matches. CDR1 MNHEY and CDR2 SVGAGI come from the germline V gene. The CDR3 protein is CASTPYGGRGETQYF. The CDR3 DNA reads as TGTGCCAGCACTCCTTATGGCGGGAGGGGAGAGACCCAGTACTTC.

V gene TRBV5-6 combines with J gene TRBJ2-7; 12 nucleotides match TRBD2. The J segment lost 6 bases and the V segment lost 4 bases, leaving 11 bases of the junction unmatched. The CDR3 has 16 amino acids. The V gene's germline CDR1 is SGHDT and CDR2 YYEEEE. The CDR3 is CASSPARLAGESEQYF. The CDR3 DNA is TGTGCCAGCAGCCCGGCCAGACTAGCGGGAGAGTCCGAGCAGTACTTC.

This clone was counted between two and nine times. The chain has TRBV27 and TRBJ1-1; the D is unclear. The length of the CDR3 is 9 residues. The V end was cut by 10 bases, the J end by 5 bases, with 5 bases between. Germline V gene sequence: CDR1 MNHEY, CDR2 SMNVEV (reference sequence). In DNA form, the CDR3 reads TGTGCCACCCTGACTGAAGCTTTCTTT. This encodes CATLTEAFF.

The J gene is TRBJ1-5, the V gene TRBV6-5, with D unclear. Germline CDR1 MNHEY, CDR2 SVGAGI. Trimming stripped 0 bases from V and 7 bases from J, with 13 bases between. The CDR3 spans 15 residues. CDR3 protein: CASSYSRRVRQPQHF. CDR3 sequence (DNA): TGTGCCAGCAGTTACTCGCGTCGGGTAAGGCAGCCCCAGCATTTT.

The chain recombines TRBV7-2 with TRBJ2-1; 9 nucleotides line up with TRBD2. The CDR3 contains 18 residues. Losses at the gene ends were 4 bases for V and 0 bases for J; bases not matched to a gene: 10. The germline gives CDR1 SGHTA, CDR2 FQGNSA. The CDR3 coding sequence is TGTGCCAGCAGCTATCCGGAGCGGGGGGCCCGCTCCTACAATGAGCAGTTCTTC. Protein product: CASSYPERGARSYNEQFF.

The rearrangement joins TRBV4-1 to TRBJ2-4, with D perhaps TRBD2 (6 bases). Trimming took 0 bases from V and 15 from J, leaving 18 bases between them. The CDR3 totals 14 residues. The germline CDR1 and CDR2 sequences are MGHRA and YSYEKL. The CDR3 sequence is CASSQDPVSGLGYF. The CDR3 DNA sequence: TGCGCCAGCAGCCAAGATCCGGTCTCGGGACTTGGGTACTTC.

The CDR3 is CASGLDRWEETQYF. The DNA of the CDR3 is TGTGCTAGTGGTTTGGATCGGTGGGAGGAGACCCAGTACTTC. The chain is built from TRBV12-5 and TRBJ2-5, with D perhaps TRBD2 (5 bases). Trimming left V 1 base short and J 5 bases short, with 11 bases between. The CDR3 contains 14 residues. Germline assignment: CDR1 LGHNT and CDR2 FRNRAP.

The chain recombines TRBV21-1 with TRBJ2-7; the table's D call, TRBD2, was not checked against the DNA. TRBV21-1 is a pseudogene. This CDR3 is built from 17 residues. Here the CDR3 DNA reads TGTGCCAGCAACCCCCGGGGGGGGGTAATAACCTGTAGCGAGCAGTACTTC. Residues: CASNPRGGVITCSEQYF.

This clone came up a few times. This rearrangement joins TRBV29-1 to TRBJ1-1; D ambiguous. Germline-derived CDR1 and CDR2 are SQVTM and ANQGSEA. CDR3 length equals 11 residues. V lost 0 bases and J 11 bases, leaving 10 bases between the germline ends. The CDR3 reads CSVEEASLAFF. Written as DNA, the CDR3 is TGCAGCGTTGAAGAGGCCTCTTTGGCTTTCTTT.

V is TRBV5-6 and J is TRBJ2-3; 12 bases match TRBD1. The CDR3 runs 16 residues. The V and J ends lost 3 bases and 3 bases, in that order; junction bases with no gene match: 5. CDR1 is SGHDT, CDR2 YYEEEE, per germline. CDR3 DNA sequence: TGTGCCAGCAGCTGGGGGACAGGGGGCGCGACAGATACGCAGTATTTT. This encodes CASSWGTGGATDTQYF.

The CDR3: CASSLIRGYNEQFF. The CDR3 bases are TGTGCCAGCAGTCTCATCAGGGGGTACAATGAGCAGTTCTTC. V is TRBV28 and J is TRBJ2-1, with 7 bases fitting TRBD1. V lost 5 bases to trimming and J lost 4 bases; unmatched junction nucleotides: 5. This CDR3 contains 14 residues. Germline V gene sequence: CDR1 MDHEN, CDR2 SYDVKM. Variable domain in full (rest from reference TRBV28 and TRBJ2-1): DVKVTQSSRYLVKRTGEKVFLECVQDMDHENMFWYRQDPGLGLRLIYFSYDVKMKEKGDIPEGYSVSREKKERFSLILESASTNQTSMYLCASSLIRGYNEQFFGPGTRLTVL.

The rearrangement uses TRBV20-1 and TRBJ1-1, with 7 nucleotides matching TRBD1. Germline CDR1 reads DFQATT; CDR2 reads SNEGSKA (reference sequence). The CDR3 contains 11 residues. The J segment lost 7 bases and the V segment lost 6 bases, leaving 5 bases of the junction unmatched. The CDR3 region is CSAGGQYEAFF. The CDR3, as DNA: TGCAGTGCCGGGGGACAGTATGAAGCTTTCTTT.

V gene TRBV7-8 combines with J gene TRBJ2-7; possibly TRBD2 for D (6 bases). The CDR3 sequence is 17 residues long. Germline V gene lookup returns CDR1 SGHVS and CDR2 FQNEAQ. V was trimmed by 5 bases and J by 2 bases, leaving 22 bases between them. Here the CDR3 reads CASSPQLGEDGAYEQYF. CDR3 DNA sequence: TGTGCCAGCAGCCCCCAGCTAGGGGAGGACGGGGCCTACGAGCAGTACTTC.

The CDR3 here is CASSPGGGAGISYEQYF. CDR3 bases: TGTGCCAGCAGCCCAGGAGGGGGCGCGGGAATCTCCTACGAGCAGTACTTC. The J gene is TRBJ2-7, the V gene TRBV7-8, with D possibly being TRBD1 (7 bases). The CDR3 sequence is 17 residues long. Germline V gives CDR1 SGHVS, CDR2 FQNEAQ. The V and J ends lost 5 bases and 0 bases respectively, with 20 bases between them.